The TCR beta chain under discussion was sequenced for a study of technical replicates of blood from several donors. This clone was picked up one time. Germline V CDR1 and CDR2: MGHRA, YSYEKL. V dropped 3 bases and J dropped 8 bases, with 16 bases sitting between them. The CDR3 spans 14 residues. Measured with immunoSEQ multiplex PCR; TCRdb has only the in-frame clones, and not every one. The sample holds about 79,000 clones, approximately 94% seen once. The clonotype comes from a human donor in good health. Sequenced material: T cells isolated from PBMCs. The chain carries TRBV4-1 and TRBJ1-2, with unresolved D. The CDR3 bases are TGCGCCAGCAGCCAGTCGACACCCACGGGGGGCTACACCTTC. It yields the protein CASSQSTPTGGYTF.